The entry below gives a single TCR beta chain sequence along with its context. This clone came up a few times. Its antigen remains unidentified. Base quality data are lacking; no much larger clone is found one base away. The CDR3 goes from the cysteine to the phenylalanine over 15 residues. The entry retains the CDR3 DNA only, 45 bases that are in frame from base 1. V is cut by 4 bases and J by 4 bases, and the space between the germline ends is 14 bases. The germline V gene supplies CDR1 SGDLS and CDR2 YYNGEE. This record belongs to a study of graft-versus-host responses after intestinal transplantation (dated by TCRdb to the early 2020s). Regarding the research as a whole: Recipients received multivisceral, liver-intestinal, or isolated intestinal transplants. To identify alloreactive clones, pre-transplant mixed lymphocyte reaction products were sequenced and then compared with unstimulated pre-transplant donor and recipient T cells. Samples from three later patients were sequenced in-house on an Illumina MiSeq with MiXCR processing rather than by the commercial service. A peak of at least 4% donor T cells among recipient peripheral blood mononuclear cells was the definition used for donor T cell macrochimerism. A cohort of fewer than 25 intestinal transplant recipients, including one retransplant, was enrolled, and a few patients lacking pretransplant specimens were excluded. Anti-thymocyte globulin induction was given to all recipients, followed by maintenance tacrolimus and steroids for approximately 3 years. Graft-versus-host and host-versus-graft alloreactive T cell clones were tracked in the graft, circulation and bone marrow after intestinal transplantation using bulk TCR-beta CDR3 sequencing.

Results and caveats for the whole study, not just this receptor: The relatively low number and heterogeneity of intestinal transplant patients limited the conclusions. In patients with donor T cell macrochimerism, the allografts had high GvH to HvG T cell clonal ratios. GvH clones were detected in recipient bone marrow, and some appeared earlier in ileal mucosa or blood, consistent with an intestinal mucosal origin. Peak levels of circulating GvH clones were associated with declines in HvG clones early after transplant.

The library was built by means of the immunoSEQ multiplex PCR assay. For most patients, genomic DNA was isolated with the Qiagen DNeasy Blood and Tissue Kit and sent frozen to Adaptive Biotechnologies for TCR sequencing. For most patients, genomic DNA was subjected to high-throughput TCR-beta CDR3 sequencing by Adaptive Biotechnologies. In the source study's methods: Adaptive's ImmunoSEQ software was the source of the TCR sequencing data for about 17 patients, while a few other patients were processed with MiXCR and VDJtools. To correct CD4 versus CD8 sorting errors, sequences present in both subsets at a frequency ratio below 5:1 were removed. CDR3 nucleotide sequences shared between donor and recipient were removed because their origin could not be assigned. To count as alloreactive, a clone needed at least 2-fold expansion over unstimulated cells and a minimum CFSE-low frequency of 0.002% (template counts) or 0.001% (read counts). Mappable clones were those detected in sequenced pre-transplant spleen, lymph node, or MLR CFSE-low populations of the donor or recipient. Cumulative frequency of alloreactive clones was calculated as a percentage of all sequences weighted by copy number. Imported from immuneACCESS, the table was reduced by TCRdb to in-frame sequences with V and J called. These copies leave out some clones; in studies compared against another copy, an unresolved V gene accounts for under half, and the cause of the remainder is not known. The V and J calls and the clone size are those of that table, but D and trimming were determined from the DNA. The sample table records about 93,000 clones; roughly 80% of these occur just once. Clones ranked in the top ten supply roughly 0.8% of the sample.

Reading the label with the study, this specimen's time point is: cells obtained before transplantation from donor or recipient. CD3+CD4+ and CD3+CD8+ populations were FACS-sorted from unstimulated pre-transplant donor and recipient cells taken from spleen or lymph nodes. This sequence originates from a human donor who received an intestinal transplant. The rearrangement combines TRBV9 with TRBJ2-2; the D gene is perhaps TRBD2, from 6 matching bases. Sequencing used unstimulated CD4+ T cells sorted from spleen or lymph node cells, obtained before intestinal transplant. The base sequence is TGTGCCAGCAGCTCGGACCAGGGAGGCACCGGGGAGCTGTTTTTT. Translated, it gives CASSSDQGGTGELFF.